Listed below are T cell receptor beta chains from one sample, sequenced in a study of blood T cell repertoires in COVID-19. The method was immunoSEQ multiplex PCR; TCRdb's version includes in-frame clones alone and lacks a portion of them. The sample yields around 250,000 clones, about 80% seen once. Input material: PBMCs or T cells enriched from blood (not recorded which). All receptors come from a man aged 45-65 years who had recovered from COVID-19. CDR3s include the opening cysteine and the closing phenylalanine or tryptophan. A D gene is named only where the DNA matches it firmly. Expanded clones get a size class; other rows say once, few or many, or leave the size out.

J,V,size,D,DNA,CDR3
TRBJ1-2,TRBV19,few,TRBD1,TGTGCCAGTAAGGGGACAGGGAACTATGGCTACACCTTC,CASKGTGNYGYTF
TRBJ1-5,TRBV30,.,.,TGTGCCTGGAGTCAGGGGATTAGCAATCAGCCCCAGCATTTT,CAWSQGISNQPQHF
TRBJ2-7,TRBV6-5,.,TRBD1,TGTGCCACCCGAGACAGGGGTTCCTACGAGCAGTACTTC,CATRDRGSYEQYF
TRBJ2-3,TRBV5-1,.,.,TGCGCCAGCAGCTTGGCAGGAGGAGTTAGCACAGATACGCAGTATTTT,CASSLAGGVSTDTQYF
TRBJ2-2,TRBV25-1,.,TRBD1,TGTGCCAGCGGGGGGGGACAGGGTAACACCGGGGAGCTGTTTTTT,CASGGGQGNTGELFF
TRBJ1-6,TRBV27,.,TRBD1,TGTGCCAGCACTGGATCGGACAGGTCCGTCTATAATTCACCCCTCCACTTT,CASTGSDRSVYNSPLHF
TRBJ1-5,TRBV18,few,TRBD1,TGTGCCAGCTCACCTCTACAGGGGGAGATTCGGAATCAGCCCCAGCATTTT,CASSPLQGEIRNQPQHF
TRBJ2-5,TRBV6-2/TRBV6-3,.,TRBD1,TGTGCCAGCAGTTCCCCATACGACAGGGTCCGGGAGACCCAGTACTTC,CASSSPYDRVRETQYF
TRBJ2-5,TRBV3-1/TRBV3-2,.,.,TGTGCCAGCAGCCAAATCGTGCCGGGGAACCAAGAGACCCAGTACTTC,CASSQIVPGNQETQYF
TRBJ2-1,TRBV6-5,.,TRBD1,TGTGCCAGCAGTCGACAGGGTTGGAATGAGCAGTTCTTC,CASSRQGWNEQFF
TRBJ2-1,TRBV12-3/TRBV12-4,.,.,TGTGCCAGCACCCGTAGTATTGAGCAGTTCTTC,CASTRSIEQFF
TRBJ1-1,TRBV6-5,.,TRBD1,TGTGCCAGCAGTTCCCTGACAGGGGTGACTGAAGCTTTCTTT,CASSSLTGVTEAFF
TRBJ1-6,TRBV2,.,TRBD1,TGTGCCAGCAGCTCACAGGGGGCCGACGATTCACCCCTCCACTTT,CASSSQGADDSPLHF
TRBJ2-2,TRBV7-2,.,.,TGTGCCAGCAGCTACACCTTAGCGTTCGGGGAGCTGTTTTTT,CASSYTLAFGELFF